The clone carrying this TCR beta chain was seen at least ten times. Its cognate antigen is unknown. The SP2 primer and nested alpha and beta constant region primers amplified ligated cDNA in four rounds. Reverse transcription of blood and skin TCR RNA was primed at alpha and beta constant regions. Each CDR3 protein is one row after TCRdb ran MiXCR on the 5' RACE reads. The table shows 48,000 or so distinct CDR3 sequences, with 4.7% occurring only once. V was trimmed by 5 bases and J by 1 base, leaving 14 bases between them. The CDR3 is 15 residues long. The germline V gene encodes CDR1 SGHTA and CDR2 FQGNSA. This entry comes from a study of naive and memory T cell subsets. The study's findings and limits: This RNA-based method may be sensitive to activation-related transcript changes.

TCR cDNA received a 3' ligated oligonucleotide that carried a UMI. Adult healthy volunteers gave 2.5 ml peripheral blood for whole-blood RNA. The receptor was derived from a female donor in good health. V and J are TRBV7-2 and TRBJ1-1, with D possibly being TRBD1 (6 bases). The CDR3 bases are TGTGCCAGCAGCCCGAAGACAGGATCGAACACTGAAGCTTTCTTT. It encodes CASSPKTGSNTEAFF. The variable domain in full, with the rest retrieved from reference TRBV7-2 and TRBJ1-1, is GAGVSQSPSNKVTEKGKDVELRCDPISGHTALYWYRQSLGQGLEFLIYFQGNSAPDKSGLPSDRFSAERTGGSVSTLTIQRTQQEDSAVYLCASSPKTGSNTEAFFGQGTRLTVV.